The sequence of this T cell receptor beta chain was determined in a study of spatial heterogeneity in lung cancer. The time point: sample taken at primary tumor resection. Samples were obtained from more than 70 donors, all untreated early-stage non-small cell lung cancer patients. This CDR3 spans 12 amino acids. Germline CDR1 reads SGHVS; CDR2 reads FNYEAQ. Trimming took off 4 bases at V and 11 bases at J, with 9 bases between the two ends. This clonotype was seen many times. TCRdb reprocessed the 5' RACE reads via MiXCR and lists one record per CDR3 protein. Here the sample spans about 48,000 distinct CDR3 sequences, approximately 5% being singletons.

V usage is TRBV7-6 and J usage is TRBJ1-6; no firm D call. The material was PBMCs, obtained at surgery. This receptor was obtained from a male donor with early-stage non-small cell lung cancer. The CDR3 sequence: CASSSQGTPLHF. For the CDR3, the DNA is TGTGCCAGCAGCTCTCAAGGGACACCCCTCCACTTT.